The sequence of this T cell receptor (beta chain) was determined in a study of T cells and Merkel cell carcinoma outcomes. This clone was seen more than once but under ten times. What it binds is unknown. Clones were read by immunoSEQ multiplex PCR, and TCRdb kept only the in-frame ones, dropping some. In the table there are about 15,000 clones, about nine tenths of which are singletons. Trimming cost V 2 bases and J 11 bases, with 21 bases left between them. The CDR3 is 15 residues long. Germline values: CDR1 MDHEN, CDR2 SYDVKM. General study findings and limits: Merkel cell carcinoma outcomes were reportedly predicted by repertoire and T-cell density.

The source is a human donor with Merkel cell carcinoma. Sequencing used tumor tissue from Merkel cell carcinoma. The genes are TRBV28 and TRBJ1-1; D is unresolved. CDR3 bases: TGTGCCAGCAGTTTACGTTCAAACTCACTAGAGAGGGCTTTCTTT. Encoded protein: CASSLRSNSLERAFF.